This T cell receptor (beta chain) was identified during a study of T cell responses to AZD1222 COVID-19 vaccine. CDR3 length: 15 residues. Looked up from germline, CDR1 is SSHAT and CDR2 is FNYEAQ (reference sequence). V was shortened by 5 bases and J by 6 bases, with 16 bases between the two germline ends. Regarding the study as a whole: Seropositivity was recorded at baseline in only six AZD1222 recipients. Receipt of two AZD1222 doses was followed by a rise in Spike-specific TCR breadth and depth.

As regards this clone: Its antigen is as yet unknown.

Libraries were prepared by immunoSEQ multiplex PCR; TCRdb keeps only in-frame clonotypes and omits some of them. The top ten clones hold approximately 21% of a sample with over 35,000 clones, around 80% of them seen once. This sequence was found in an adult who received the MenACWY meningococcal vaccine as a control. The sample consisted of peripheral blood, taken 28 days after the second dose of the MenACWY control vaccine. The rearrangement links TRBV7-7 to TRBJ2-2, with TRBD2 as a possible D gene (6 bases). As DNA, the CDR3 is TGTGCCAGCAGCACCCGGGGGTTAATTGCCGGGGAGCTGTTTTTT. Its translation is CASSTRGLIAGELFF.